What follows describes a single TCR beta chain. Antigen specificity is unknown. The time point denotes: week 11, during vaccination. The study gave 300 ug of mutant IDH1 20-mer peptide per vaccine dose, with topical imiquimod. The record originates from a study of a mutant IDH1 vaccine in newly diagnosed glioma. For the study at large: Former treatment meant radiotherapy, temozolomide, or both; the majority had gotten both. Findings of the study overall: Pseudoprogression appeared independent of alterations in top peripheral clonotypes. Vaccine-induced immune responses occurred in 80% to 95% of patients.

Method: immunoSEQ multiplex PCR; TCRdb's copy keeps in-frame clones and lacks some. The data contain about 24,000 clones, 79% of them singletons. V gave up 0 bases and J gave up 6 bases, with 15 bases separating them. The V gene's germline CDR1 is SQVTM and CDR2 ANQGSEA. The CDR3 extends over 15 amino acids. The material sequenced was PBMCs, taken from a glioma patient whose treatment included an IDH1 peptide vaccine. This chain uses TRBV29-1 with TRBJ2-1; no reliable D call. This receptor was identified in a man between 35 and 55 years old with glioma. The CDR3 bases are TGCAGCGTTGAAGATCGGAAGTTTCCTCCCAATGAGCAGTTCTTC. This sequence encodes CSVEDRKFPPNEQFF.